The 32 T cell receptor beta chains below come from one sample, sequenced in a study of blood T cell repertoires in COVID-19. The method was immunoSEQ multiplex PCR; TCRdb's version includes in-frame clones alone and lacks a portion of them. The sample lists almost 25,000 clones, around four fifths occurring once. Source material: peripheral blood. The receptors originated from a human donor in a cohort sampled during active COVID-19.

The genes are TRBV6-5 and TRBJ2-7, with TRBD2 matching over 7 bases. Germline lookup yields CDR1 MNHEY and CDR2 SVGAGI. The CDR3 covers 15 residues. The J segment lost 2 bases and the V segment lost 7 bases, leaving 11 bases of the junction unmatched. Written as DNA, the CDR3 is TGTGCCAGCACAGTTGGGGGGGAGGGGACCTACGAGCAGTACTTC. It specifies CASTVGGEGTYEQYF.

This clone was found a few times. This chain uses TRBV7-9 with TRBJ2-7; TRBD2 aligns across 9 bases. J was trimmed by 0 bases and V by 3 bases; bases with no gene match: 6. This CDR3 comprises 16 residues. Germline loops: CDR1 SEHNR, CDR2 FQNEAQ (reference sequence). CDR3 amino acids: CASSLDLGLASYEQYF. For the CDR3, the DNA is TGTGCCAGCAGCTTGGACTTGGGACTAGCCTCCTACGAGCAGTACTTC.

The chain links TRBV5-4 to TRBJ2-1, with 15 bases matching TRBD2. Germline lookup yields CDR1 SGHNT and CDR2 YYREEE (reference sequence). CDR3 length: 15 amino acids. J was trimmed by 15 bases and V by 0 bases; bases with no gene match: 7. The CDR3 spells CASSLDPGTSGGRFF. The CDR3 DNA is TGTGCCAGCAGCTTGGACCCAGGGACTAGCGGGGGGCGGTTCTTC.

The chain has TRBV11-3 and TRBJ2-5; TRBD2 agrees at 7 bases. CDR3 length equals 15 residues. Germline CDR1 and CDR2: SGHNT and YENEEA. The V gene end was trimmed by 4 bases and the J gene end by 1 base; junction bases not matched to a gene: 6. CDR3 coding DNA: TGTGCCAGCAGCTCAAAAAGCGGGGCCCAAGAGACCCAGTACTTC. Amino acids: CASSSKSGAQETQYF.

This clone was seen a single time. The chain links TRBV27 to TRBJ2-1; a weak D match, TRBD2 (7 bases). The germline V gene encodes CDR1 MNHEY and CDR2 SMNVEV (reference sequence). V was trimmed by 2 bases and J by 2 bases, leaving 10 bases between them. The CDR3 is 15 amino acids. CDR3 sequence: CASSLSGTTYNEQFF. CDR3 nucleotides: TGTGCCAGCAGTTTAAGCGGGACAACCTACAATGAGCAGTTCTTC.

This clone was seen a handful of times. V gene TRBV28 combines with J gene TRBJ1-5, with 7 positions matching TRBD1. The germline CDR1 and CDR2 sequences are MDHEN and SYDVKM. This CDR3 spans 16 amino acids. Trimming took 3 bases from V and 3 from J; bases not matched to a gene: 8. CDR3 bases: TGTGCCAGCAGTTTCAAGGACAGGTTAATCAATCAGCCCCAGCATTTT. This translates into CASSFKDRLINQPQHF.

The chain employs TRBV30 and TRBJ1-1; D not resolved. This CDR3 is built from 13 residues. The V end was cut by 4 bases, the J end by 2 bases, with 11 bases between. Germline V gives CDR1 GTSNPN, CDR2 SVGIG (reference sequence). In nucleotides, the CDR3 is TGTGCCTGGAAGAGGGAGATAAACACTGAAGCTTTCTTT. Translating it yields CAWKREINTEAFF.

The rearrangement uses TRBV7-2 and TRBJ1-4, with TRBD1 identical over 7 bases. Germline-derived CDR1 and CDR2 are SGHTA and FQGNSA. The CDR3 is 14 residues long. The V and J ends lost 5 bases and 3 bases, in that order; junction bases with no gene match: 3. The CDR3 nucleotides are TGTGCCAGCAGCCCGGGGACAGCTAATGAAAAACTGTTTTTT. Protein sequence: CASSPGTANEKLFF.

CDR3 amino acids: CASSRLTDPQETQYF. The DNA for the CDR3 is TGTGCCAGCAGCCGCCTGACAGACCCCCAAGAGACCCAGTACTTC. The chain recombines TRBV3-1 (or the pseudogene TRBV3-2) with TRBJ2-5, with D tentatively TRBD1 (5 bases). Per germline, CDR1 LGHDT and CDR2 YNNKEL (reference sequence). Trimming shortened V by 4 bases and J by 1 base, and 13 bases separated the two germline ends. This CDR3 spans 15 amino acids.

The chain couples TRBV3-1 (or the pseudogene TRBV3-2) to TRBJ1-2; no clear D. Per germline, CDR1 LGHDT and CDR2 YNNKEL (reference sequence). The CDR3 extends over 13 amino acids. V lost 1 base and J lost 7, with 10 bases in between. The CDR3 is CASSQAGNRGYTF. As DNA, the CDR3 is TGTGCCAGCAGCCAAGCGGGGAATCGTGGCTACACCTTC.

V usage is TRBV5-5 and J usage is TRBJ1-6; no firm D call. Germline CDR1 and CDR2: SGHKS and YYEKEE (reference sequence). The length of the CDR3 is 15 residues. Trimming shortened V by 4 bases and J by 9 bases, and 17 bases separated the two germline ends. CDR3 residues: CASSGQSAGGSPLHF. The CDR3 DNA reads TGTGCCAGCAGCGGGCAGTCCGCAGGAGGTTCACCCCTCCACTTT.

The V gene is TRBV7-8, the J gene TRBJ1-1, with a possible D match to TRBD1 (5 bases). The CDR3 has 15 amino acids. The germline V and J ends were trimmed by 0 bases and 1 base, with 9 bases remaining between them. Per germline, CDR1 SGHVS and CDR2 FQNEAQ. CDR3 nucleotides: TGTGCCAGCAGCTTAGCGGGGGGAAGGAACACTGAAGCTTTCTTT. It specifies CASSLAGGRNTEAFF.

The chain has TRBV5-4 and TRBJ2-3, with 7 bases fitting TRBD2. J lost 0 bases, V lost 4 bases, and 11 bases had no gene match. The CDR3 has 17 residues. Germline V gene data show CDR1 as SGHNT and CDR2 as YYREEE (reference sequence). The CDR3 coding sequence is TGTGCCAGCAGCCCACCGGGGGGAGGACATAGCACAGATACGCAGTATTTT. Translated, it gives CASSPPGGGHSTDTQYF.

The V call is TRBV5-6, the J call TRBJ2-5, with 8 bases fitting TRBD2. The trim removed 4 bases at V and 7 bases at J, leaving 9 bases unmatched. The CDR3 consists of 14 residues. Per the germline V gene, CDR1 is SGHDT and CDR2 is YYEEEE. The CDR3: CASSTRAGEGTQYF. CDR3 in DNA: TGTGCCAGCAGCACACGAGCGGGGGAAGGGACCCAGTACTTC.

The chain combines TRBV7-3 with TRBJ1-2, with 12 bases matching TRBD1. CDR3 length: 16 amino acids. Germline CDR1 reads SGHTA; CDR2 reads FQGTGA. Germline trimming cut 5 bases from V and 8 bases from J; bases unmatched to any gene: 12. The chain's CDR3 is CASSPPRGQGARGYTF. CDR3 nucleotides: TGTGCCAGCAGCCCACCCCGGGGACAGGGGGCACGGGGCTACACCTTC.

This rearrangement joins TRBV12-5 to TRBJ1-3; D call uncertain. Trimming shortened V by 2 bases and J by 2 bases, and 4 bases separated the two germline ends. CDR1 and CDR2 from the germline V gene are LGHNT and FRNRAP. The CDR3 runs to 13 residues. The CDR3 is CASGLSPGNTIYF. The DNA for the CDR3 is TGTGCTAGTGGTTTGTCTCCTGGAAACACCATATATTTT. Full variable domain (remainder filled in from reference TRBV12-5 and TRBJ1-3): DARVTQTPRHKVTEMGQEVTMRCQPILGHNTVFWYRQTMMQGLELLAYFRNRAPLDDSGMPKDRFSAEMPDATLATLKIQPSEPRDSAVYFCASGLSPGNTIYFGEGSWLTVV.

The rearrangement uses TRBV30 and TRBJ1-2; D perhaps matches TRBD1 (5 bases). Germline CDR1 and CDR2: GTSNPN and SVGIG (reference sequence). CDR3 length: 12 residues. V was clipped by 4 bases and J by 8 bases, with 14 bases between them. In nucleotides, the CDR3 is TGTGCCTGGACACCACAGGCACCGGGCTACACCTTC. This sequence encodes CAWTPQAPGYTF.

This rearrangement joins TRBV4-3 to TRBJ2-2; maybe TRBD2 (6 bases). This CDR3 region has 16 residues. Trimming stripped 0 bases from V and 0 bases from J, with 8 bases between. Germline V gene sequence: CDR1 LGHNA, CDR2 YSLEER. DNA for the CDR3: TGCGCCAGCAGCCAAGATGCGGGGACGAACACCGGGGAGCTGTTTTTT. Translated, it gives CASSQDAGTNTGELFF.

The chain recombines TRBV4-3 with TRBJ2-3; the D gene is possibly TRBD2 (6 bases). Deletions cut 0 bases from V and 5 bases from J, with 15 bases between. The CDR3 has 16 residues. Germline-derived CDR1 and CDR2 are LGHNA and YSLEER. The CDR3 here is CASSQEEGLSGDTQYF. The CDR3 DNA sequence: TGCGCCAGCAGCCAAGAGGAGGGTCTTTCGGGAGATACGCAGTATTTT.

The rearrangement links TRBV5-6 to TRBJ2-5; TRBD2 aligns across 11 bases. CDR3 length equals 17 residues. CDR1 is SGHDT and CDR2 is YYEEEE in the germline V gene. The V gene end was trimmed by 0 bases and the J gene end by 5 bases; junction bases not matched to a gene: 9. DNA for the CDR3: TGTGCCAGCAGCTTGGAAGGGACTAGCGGAGCTCGGGAGACCCAGTACTTC. This gives the protein CASSLEGTSGARETQYF.

CDR3 residues: CASSYRVGEPQHF. DNA for the CDR3: TGTGCCAGCAGCTACAGGGTTGGGGAACCCCAGCATTTT. The chain uses TRBV9 and TRBJ1-5; D is possibly TRBD1 (6 bases). This CDR3 spans 13 amino acids. Trimming stripped 4 bases from V and 10 bases from J, with 15 bases between. Germline lookup yields CDR1 SGDLS and CDR2 YYNGEE.

The V and J genes are TRBV25-1 and TRBJ2-1; 14 positions match TRBD2. With V trimmed by 3 bases and J by 0 bases, 4 bases remained unmatched. There are 18 residues in the CDR3. Germline CDR1 and CDR2: MGHDK and SYGVNS. Here the CDR3 reads CASSDPGLAGGSYNEQFF. The DNA of the CDR3 is TGTGCCAGCAGTGATCCCGGACTAGCGGGGGGCTCCTACAATGAGCAGTTCTTC.

This clone came up a few times. The chain uses TRBV6-5 and TRBJ2-7; 7 nucleotides match TRBD1. Germline CDR1 and CDR2: MNHEY and SVGAGI. Trimming took 7 bases from V and 1 from J; bases not matched to a gene: 4. This CDR3 has 13 residues. As DNA, the CDR3 is TGTGCCAGCAACAGGGACAGTTCCTACGAGCAGTACTTC. The encoded protein is CASNRDSSYEQYF.

The genes are TRBV7-2 and TRBJ2-5, with 7 bases identical to TRBD2. CDR3 length: 14 amino acids. Germline V CDR1 and CDR2: SGHTA, FQGNSA. J was trimmed by 3 bases and V by 0 bases; bases with no gene match: 1. CDR3 nucleotide sequence: TGTGCCAGCAGCTTAGCCGGGAGGAAAGAGACCCAGTACTTC. It encodes CASSLAGRKETQYF.

CDR3 region: CASSLGAGGAYGANVLTF. The CDR3 DNA follows: TGTGCCAGCAGTTTAGGGGCAGGGGGCGCTTATGGGGCCAACGTCCTGACTTTC. This rearrangement joins TRBV27 to TRBJ2-6; TRBD1 matches 8 bases. CDR1 is MNHEY and CDR2 is SMNVEV in the germline V gene (reference sequence). The CDR3 totals 18 residues. The junction had 9 bases not matched to a gene; V was cut back by 2 bases and J by 3 bases.

The chain uses TRBV20-1 and TRBJ2-5, with 7 nucleotides matching TRBD2. Germline V gene lookup returns CDR1 DFQATT and CDR2 SNEGSKA (reference sequence). With 3 bases clipped from V and 5 bases from J, the junction kept 6 bases outside the gene matches. CDR3 length equals 13 residues. The CDR3 here is CSASPTSQETQYF. CDR3 bases: TGCAGTGCTAGTCCGACTAGCCAGGAGACCCAGTACTTC.

The chain recombines TRBV12-3 or TRBV12-4 with TRBJ2-1; TRBD1 matches 8 bases. V was clipped by 8 bases and J by 3 bases; unmatched bases: 0. This CDR3 region has 12 residues. The CDR3 DNA reads as TGTGCCAGCGGACAGGGCTACAATGAGCAGTTCTTC. Its protein is CASGQGYNEQFF.

V usage is TRBV3-1 (or the pseudogene TRBV3-2) and J usage is TRBJ1-1; D may be TRBD1 (5 bases). V was clipped by 4 bases and J by 5 bases, with 17 bases between them. The CDR3 sequence is 15 residues long. In germline, CDR1 is LGHDT, CDR2 YNNKEL (reference sequence). CDR3 in DNA: TGTGCCAGCAGCCGGCCTTCAGGGCAGGGAACTGAAGCTTTCTTT. The encoded protein is CASSRPSGQGTEAFF.

The chain employs TRBV5-1 and TRBJ1-1, with TRBD1 as a possible D gene (6 bases). This CDR3 region has 15 residues. Trimming left V 2 bases short and J 1 base short, with 12 bases between. Looked up from germline, CDR1 is SGHRS and CDR2 is YFSETQ. CDR3 loop: CASSLLTGANTEAFF. The CDR3 region has the DNA TGCGCCAGCAGCTTACTGACAGGTGCGAACACTGAAGCTTTCTTT.

This chain connects TRBV6-5 to TRBJ2-7, with D perhaps matching TRBD2 (6 bases). Germline lookup yields CDR1 MNHEY and CDR2 SVGAGI. V lost 5 bases and J 1 base, leaving 15 bases between the germline ends. There are 15 residues in the CDR3. CDR3 sequence reads: CASSHGIGSSYEQYF. The CDR3 DNA sequence: TGTGCCAGCAGTCACGGAATCGGGAGTTCCTACGAGCAGTACTTC.

The rearrangement joins TRBV6-6 to TRBJ2-3; D possibly corresponds to TRBD1 (5 bases). V shed 0 bases and J shed 0 bases, with 10 bases lying between them. The CDR3 sequence is 16 residues long. Germline values: CDR1 MNHNY, CDR2 SVGAGI (reference sequence). CDR3 in amino acids: CASSYSTATSTDTQYF. The CDR3 nucleotides are TGTGCCAGCAGTTACTCGACAGCCACTAGCACAGATACGCAGTATTTT.

This rearrangement joins TRBV19 to TRBJ2-7; 9 bases line up with TRBD1. The CDR3 covers 13 residues. The germline V gene has CDR1 LNHDA and CDR2 SQIVND (reference sequence). The trim removed 4 bases at V and 4 bases at J, leaving 2 bases unmatched. CDR3 region: CASSTDRGYEQYF. For the CDR3, the DNA is TGTGCCAGTAGTACGGACAGGGGATACGAGCAGTACTTC.